This TCR beta chain was captured by sequencing in a study of PD-1 blockade in classical Hodgkin lymphoma. Points on this clone: What it recognizes is unknown.

The table came from immunoSEQ multiplex PCR; TCRdb's copy has only in-frame clones and leaves some out. The sample shows under 40,000 clones, over 70% of them seen only once. Regarding time point: cycle 4 day 1 (C4D1), after six to seven weeks of nivolumab. There was relapse after autologous stem cell transplantation in every patient, and there was variation in brentuximab vedotin exposure. Between the trimmed V and J ends, which lost 6 bases and 1 base, there was a span of 15 bases. The germline CDR1 and CDR2 sequences are SNHLY and FYNNEI. This CDR3 contains 15 residues. Overall study findings and caveats: Compared with baseline, CD4+ but not CD8+ TCR diversity had risen significantly by C4D1.

Material: peripheral blood mononuclear cells (PBMCs), obtained before the fourth cycle of nivolumab. This chain joins TRBV2 and TRBJ2-5, with no clear D. This TCR was sampled from a human donor with classical Hodgkin lymphoma. The CDR3 coding sequence is TGTGCCAGCAGGGCCAGTACACTATCCCAAGAGACCCAGTACTTC. This encodes CASRASTLSQETQYF.